A single sample is the source of the 29 T cell receptor beta chains below, sequenced in a study of cytomegalovirus exposure and HLA in healthy donors. The PCR employed 60 Vbeta primers together with 13 Jbeta primers. Only in-frame clones appear in the TCRdb table, and some are missing; sequencing was by immunoSEQ multiplex PCR. In the table there are 130,000 or so clones, around four fifths of which are singletons. Specimen: PBMCs. The receptor set was obtained from a man younger than 45 in good health and CMV-seronegative.

The V and J genes are TRBV4-3 and TRBJ1-1; no clear D. CDR3 length: 15 residues. The V end lost 4 bases, the J end lost 2 bases, and 14 bases lay between the germline ends. Germline CDR1 and CDR2: LGHNA and YSLEER. CDR3 sequence (DNA): TGCGCCAGCAGCCCCCCGGGAAGAGCCAACACTGAAGCTTTCTTT. This gives the protein CASSPPGRANTEAFF.

The V call is TRBV11-2, the J call TRBJ2-2; D may be TRBD2 (6 bases). The CDR3 covers 16 residues. Germline V lookup: CDR1 SGHAT, CDR2 FQNNGV. Trimming pared 1 base from V and 4 bases from J, leaving 13 bases between. CDR3 loop: CASSLVGGTSTGELFF. Written as DNA, the CDR3 is TGTGCCAGCAGCTTAGTAGGAGGGACCAGCACCGGGGAGCTGTTTTTT.

V and J are TRBV30 and TRBJ2-7; D is perhaps TRBD2 (6 bases). Trimming left V 0 bases short and J 7 bases short, with 16 bases between. Germline CDR1 and CDR2: GTSNPN and SVGIG (reference sequence). The length of the CDR3 is 14 residues. The CDR3 is CAWSVDAGYGEQYF. The DNA for the CDR3 is TGTGCCTGGAGTGTAGATGCGGGGTACGGAGAGCAGTACTTC.

V and J are TRBV6-6 and TRBJ1-3; D is perhaps TRBD1 (5 bases). The germline CDR1 and CDR2 sequences are MNHNY and SVGAGI (reference sequence). The CDR3 length is 14 residues. V was shortened by 2 bases and J by 4 bases, with 9 bases between the two germline ends. The CDR3 DNA follows: TGTGCCAGCAGTTACGACGCAGGGGGAAACACCATATATTTT. Translation: CASSYDAGGNTIYF.

V usage is TRBV18 and J usage is TRBJ1-1, with D possibly TRBD1 on 5 matching bases. V shed 3 bases and J shed 4 bases, with 12 bases lying between them. The CDR3 has 14 residues. The germline gives CDR1 KGHSH, CDR2 LQKENI. Here the CDR3 reads CASSPGMGGTEAFF. CDR3 nucleotides: TGTGCCAGCTCACCGGGAATGGGGGGCACTGAAGCTTTCTTT.

This rearrangement joins TRBV5-4 to TRBJ2-1, with D unresolved. The CDR3 extends over 13 amino acids. Germline assignment: CDR1 SGHNT and CDR2 YYREEE (reference sequence). V was shortened by 1 base and J by 4 bases, with 6 bases between the two germline ends. The DNA of the CDR3 is TGTGCCAGCAGCTTGTCTAGTTACAATGAGCAGTTCTTC. Its translation is CASSLSSYNEQFF.

This clone was picked up a small number of times. The chain has TRBV28 and TRBJ1-5, with D perhaps TRBD1 (5 bases). The V gene lost 6 bases and the J gene lost 0 bases, with 15 bases spanning the gap. CDR1 and CDR2 (germline): MDHEN, SYDVKM. The CDR3 totals 16 residues. CDR3 sequence: CASRNQGLPSNQPQHF. Here the CDR3 DNA reads TGTGCCAGCAGAAACCAGGGTTTGCCTAGCAATCAGCCCCAGCATTTT.

The chain couples TRBV5-1 to TRBJ1-5, with 7 bases identical to TRBD1. V lost 4 bases and J lost 4; bases outside the gene matches: 8. The V gene's germline CDR1 is SGHRS and CDR2 YFSETQ. The CDR3 extends over 15 amino acids. DNA for the CDR3: TGCGCCAGCAGCCTAGGGACAGACATAAATCAGCCCCAGCATTTT. It yields the protein CASSLGTDINQPQHF.

The chain links TRBV10-2 to TRBJ2-3; D perhaps matches TRBD1 (6 bases). The CDR3 covers 17 residues. Germline CDR1 is WSHSY and CDR2 is SAAADI. V lost 3 bases and J lost 0, with 16 bases in between. In nucleotides, the CDR3 is TGCGCCAGCAGTGAAGGGACAAGATTCACTAGCACAGATACGCAGTATTTT. This sequence encodes CASSEGTRFTSTDTQYF.

The chain joins TRBV7-9 to TRBJ2-6; TRBD1 matches at 9 bases. The CDR3 runs to 15 residues. Germline CDR1 is SEHNR and CDR2 is FQNEAQ (reference sequence). With V trimmed by 8 bases and J by 2 bases, 4 bases remained unmatched. CDR3 in amino acids: CASRDRVTGANVLTF. The CDR3 DNA reads TGTGCCAGCCGGGACAGGGTGACTGGGGCCAACGTCCTGACTTTC.

This rearrangement joins TRBV4-1 to TRBJ1-2; D is unresolved. CDR3 size: 14 residues. Trimming took off 2 bases at V and 0 bases at J, with 7 bases between the two ends. Germline values: CDR1 MGHRA, CDR2 YSYEKL. CDR3 sequence (DNA): TGCGCCAGCAGCCAATCAAGAGCTAACTATGGCTACACCTTC. Translated: CASSQSRANYGYTF.

The chain employs TRBV4-1 and TRBJ2-7; D unresolved. Trimming took 0 bases from V and 6 from J, leaving 15 bases between them. This CDR3 comprises 15 residues. The germline gives CDR1 MGHRA, CDR2 YSYEKL. This CDR3 reads CASSQDIGLLREQYF. The CDR3 DNA reads as TGCGCCAGCAGCCAAGATATTGGCCTTCTCCGCGAGCAGTACTTC.

The chain combines TRBV6-1 with TRBJ2-7; 13 nucleotides align to TRBD2. This CDR3 contains 15 residues. V lost 7 bases and J lost 2; bases outside the gene matches: 5. The germline V gene has CDR1 MNHNS and CDR2 SASEGT. The CDR3 is CASMGGLAGAYEQYF. CDR3 DNA sequence: TGTGCCAGCATGGGAGGACTAGCGGGAGCCTACGAGCAGTACTTC.

This clone was recorded a few times. The chain recombines TRBV25-1 with TRBJ2-2; weak D call: TRBD1 (6 bases). Germline V CDR1 and CDR2: MGHDK, SYGVNS. The length of the CDR3 is 15 residues. The V end lost 4 bases, the J end lost 4 bases, and 13 bases lay between the germline ends. The CDR3 here is CASSGTGMATGELFF. CDR3 sequence (DNA): TGTGCCAGCAGTGGCACAGGGATGGCCACCGGGGAGCTGTTTTTT.

The V gene is TRBV4-2, the J gene TRBJ2-2, with 7 bases that match TRBD1. The CDR3 totals 16 residues. The J segment lost 0 bases and the V segment lost 3 bases, leaving 4 bases of the junction unmatched. The germline CDR1 and CDR2 sequences are LGHNA and YNFKEQ. This chain's CDR3 is CASSQTGKTNTGELFF. The CDR3 DNA reads as TGTGCCAGCAGCCAGACAGGGAAAACGAACACCGGGGAGCTGTTTTTT.

The gene calls are TRBV15 and TRBJ1-2; D perhaps matches TRBD1 (6 bases). The CDR3 extends over 15 amino acids. Trimming cost V 2 bases and J 4 bases, with 14 bases left between them. CDR1 and CDR2 (germline): LNHNV, YYDKDF (reference sequence). CDR3 DNA sequence: TGTGCCACCAGCAGAACTACAGCAGGGGTCTATGGCTACACCTTC. Encoded protein: CATSRTTAGVYGYTF.

The J gene is TRBJ1-6, the V gene TRBV7-2, with 9 positions matching TRBD1. The CDR3 loop spans 15 amino acids. Germline V gives CDR1 SGHTA, CDR2 FQGNSA. J gave up 9 bases and V 2 bases, and 5 bases lay outside the gene matches. CDR3 in amino acids: CASSLRGQGSSPLHF. The CDR3 region has the DNA TGTGCCAGCAGCTTAAGGGGACAGGGTAGTTCACCCCTCCACTTT.

V is TRBV7-2 and J is TRBJ1-3, with 8 nucleotides matching TRBD1. CDR3 length equals 16 residues. Germline values: CDR1 SGHTA, CDR2 FQGNSA. V lost 4 bases, J lost 6 bases, and 11 bases stayed unmatched. DNA of the CDR3: TGTGCCAGCAGCTACACATGGACAGGGAGGGAAAACACCATATATTTT. Translation gives CASSYTWTGRENTIYF.

The rearrangement uses TRBV28 and TRBJ2-1, with TRBD1 identical over 8 bases. Germline CDR1 reads MDHEN; CDR2 reads SYDVKM. This CDR3 spans 13 amino acids. V shed 4 bases and J 6 bases; nucleotides not matched to a gene: 2. The CDR3 sequence: CASSSQGGNEQFF. CDR3 DNA: TGTGCCAGCAGTTCACAGGGGGGCAATGAGCAGTTCTTC.

The rearrangement uses TRBV27 and TRBJ2-1; no reliable D call. Trimming cost V 3 bases and J 0 bases, with 3 bases left between them. Germline CDR1 MNHEY, CDR2 SMNVEV (reference sequence). The CDR3 runs to 13 residues. In DNA form, the CDR3 reads TGTGCCAGCAGTTTGAGCTCCTACAATGAGCAGTTCTTC. This codes for CASSLSSYNEQFF.

This clone was recorded once. V usage is TRBV28 and J usage is TRBJ1-1, with 8 bases aligning to TRBD1. The CDR3 contains 15 residues. Germline values: CDR1 MDHEN, CDR2 SYDVKM. J gave up 5 bases and V 4 bases, and 9 bases lay outside the gene matches. The CDR3 loop reads CASSYSGQGQTEAFF. In DNA form, the CDR3 reads TGTGCCAGCAGTTACTCCGGACAGGGTCAAACTGAAGCTTTCTTT.

This rearrangement joins TRBV5-1 to TRBJ1-1; D might be TRBD1 (5 bases). CDR3 length: 14 residues. V dropped 4 bases and J dropped 3 bases, with 13 bases sitting between them. The V gene's germline CDR1 is SGHRS and CDR2 YFSETQ. The CDR3, as DNA: TGCGCCAGCAGCCCAGGGAATGGGGACACTGAAGCTTTCTTT. Translating it yields CASSPGNGDTEAFF.

In this sample, this clone turned up a few times. This sequence joins TRBV11-2 and TRBJ1-1; D is perhaps TRBD1 (5 bases). CDR1 SGHAT and CDR2 FQNNGV come from the germline V gene. Trimming removed 0 bases from V and 2 bases from J, with 10 bases in between. The CDR3 consists of 15 residues. The CDR3 region is CASSLEGARNTEAFF. Written as DNA, the CDR3 is TGTGCCAGCAGCTTAGAAGGGGCGAGAAACACTGAAGCTTTCTTT.

This clone was detected only a few times. This chain uses TRBV2 with TRBJ2-7; possible D gene TRBD1, 6 bases. This CDR3 region has 14 residues. CDR1 is SNHLY, CDR2 FYNNEI, per germline. With 3 bases removed from V and 2 bases from J, the gap between germline ends came to 11 bases. The CDR3: CASSEQGLAYEQYF. The DNA for the CDR3 is TGTGCCAGCAGTGAGCAGGGGCTTGCCTACGAGCAGTACTTC.

The chain is built from TRBV7-2 and TRBJ2-5; 7 bases are a match to TRBD1. V lost 5 bases, J lost 5 bases, and 14 bases stayed unmatched. Per germline, CDR1 SGHTA and CDR2 FQGNSA. This CDR3 contains 16 residues. The CDR3 DNA reads TGTGCCAGCAGCACAGGGGTAGACCTATTGTGGGAGACCCAGTACTTC. It translates to CASSTGVDLLWETQYF.

The V gene is TRBV11-3, the J gene TRBJ1-4, with D perhaps matching TRBD1 (5 bases). V lost 5 bases and J 8 bases, leaving 15 bases between the germline ends. The CDR3 covers 14 residues. The germline gives CDR1 SGHNT, CDR2 YENEEA. The CDR3 reads CASSRVNQGEKLFF. CDR3 DNA: TGTGCCAGCAGCCGGGTAAACCAGGGAGAAAAACTGTTTTTT.

This clone occurred once. The chain joins TRBV7-2 to TRBJ1-1, with D possibly matching TRBD1 (6 bases). Trimming cost V 2 bases and J 13 bases, with 11 bases left between them. Germline assignment: CDR1 SGHTA and CDR2 FQGNSA. This CDR3 contains 11 residues. The CDR3 here is CASSLQGIVFF. DNA of the CDR3: TGTGCCAGCAGCTTACAGGGGATTGTTTTCTTT.

The chain recombines TRBV19 with TRBJ2-7; no clear D gene. The germline V gene encodes CDR1 LNHDA and CDR2 SQIVND (reference sequence). This CDR3 region has 13 residues. Between the trimmed V and J ends, which lost 4 bases and 2 bases, there was a span of 9 bases. CDR3 nucleotides: TGTGCCAGTAGTAGGGCAGGCCCCTACGAGCAGTACTTC. Translation gives CASSRAGPYEQYF.

The rearrangement links TRBV18 to TRBJ1-5; D gene ambiguous. The V gene lost 0 bases and the J gene lost 9 bases, with 9 bases spanning the gap. Looked up from germline, CDR1 is KGHSH and CDR2 is LQKENI. The CDR3 loop spans 13 amino acids. CDR3 nucleotide sequence: TGTGCCAGCTCACCACCCCCCAAGAGGCCCCAGCATTTT. Encoded protein: CASSPPPKRPQHF. Complete variable domain (other parts from reference TRBV18 and TRBJ1-5): NAGVMQNPRHLVRRRGQEARLRCSPMKGHSHVYWYRQLPEEGLKFMVYLQKENIIDESGMPKERFSAEFPKEGPSILRIQQVVRGDSAAYFCASSPPPKRPQHFGDGTRLSIL.